Listed here is a single TCR beta chain. What it binds is not known. The data were taken from a study of shared clonotypes between healthy human individuals. Study-level information: The people who gave samples were a couple of women and three men aged 18 to 49.

Germline V CDR1 and CDR2: SGHVS, FNYEAQ. V was clipped by 5 bases and J by 7 bases, with 24 bases between them. The CDR3 loop spans 17 amino acids. Assay used: immunoSEQ multiplex PCR; TCRdb lists only in-frame clones, some missing. The data show about 700,000 clones, about 90% seen once. Broader study findings: Clonotype sharing across a few donors was observed for roughly 5% of naive CD4 clonotypes.

Naivety among CD8 cells was defined by CD45RO negativity and positive CCR7 selection, thereby excluding terminally differentiated effector memory CD45RA+ cells. The sample consisted of naive CD8+ T cells sorted from blood. The V call is TRBV7-6, the J call TRBJ2-1, with a tentative D call TRBD1 (6 bases). This sequence was found in a man aged 30-40 years in good health. The CDR3: CASSHKPGAPQSNEQFF. The CDR3 DNA reads as TGTGCCAGCAGCCACAAGCCAGGGGCGCCCCAATCTAATGAGCAGTTCTTC.